This T cell receptor (beta chain) was captured in a study of blood T cell repertoires in COVID-19. About the research overall: The study drew acute and convalescent COVID-19 samples from the United States, Italy and Spain. T cells, B-cell-depleted T cells, or PBMCs provided the cDNA or gDNA that served as material.

Which cohort a participant joined came from the clinical history participants gave. The junction had 10 bases not matched to a gene; V was cut back by 3 bases and J by 8 bases. This CDR3 comprises 15 residues. The germline CDR1 and CDR2 sequences are LNHDA and SQIVND (reference sequence). Per the original data handling: Reference gene primer amplification gave nucleated cell count estimates. The table came from immunoSEQ multiplex PCR; TCRdb's copy has only in-frame clones and leaves some out. V and J calls and clone size are given by that table; D and trimming were obtained from the DNA. Of approximately 390,000 clones in the sample, about 87% were seen once.

This receptor was identified in a woman aged 45-65 years who had recovered from COVID-19. The chain employs TRBV19 and TRBJ2-1, with 7 positions matching TRBD1. The specimen was PBMCs or T cells enriched from blood (not recorded which). In DNA form, the CDR3 reads TGTGCCAGTAGTATTGGTCCGACAGGGAGCCATGAGCAGTTCTTC. As protein: CASSIGPTGSHEQFF.